Presented here are 27 T cell receptor beta chains from one specimen sequenced in a study of T cell responses to AZD1222 COVID-19 vaccine. Generated by immunoSEQ multiplex PCR, the TCRdb table keeps only in-frame clones and is missing some. Here the sample spans about 84,000 clones, 90% to 95% being singletons. The material sequenced was peripheral blood, taken 28 days after the second AZD1222 dose. The receptors originated from an adult who received the AZD1222 COVID-19 vaccine.

The rearrangement joins TRBV19 to TRBJ2-3, with D possibly called TRBD1 or TRBD2 (6 bases each). V lost 6 bases and J 10 bases, leaving 23 bases between the germline ends. Looked up from germline, CDR1 is LNHDA and CDR2 is SQIVND (reference sequence). This CDR3 comprises 15 residues. The CDR3, as DNA: TGTGCCAGTAGCCCTGGCGGAGGGGGTCTAGGACCGCAGTATTTT. Residues: CASSPGGGGLGPQYF. Complete variable domain (other parts from reference TRBV19 and TRBJ2-3): DGGITQSPKYLFRKEGQNVTLSCEQNLNHDAMYWYRQDPGQGLRLIYYSQIVNDFQKGDIAEGYSVSREKKESFPLTVTSAQKNPTAFYLCASSPGGGGLGPQYFGPGTRLTVL.

V and J are TRBV23-1 and TRBJ2-2, with 8 bases fitting TRBD1. TRBV23-1 is given ORF status, its function remaining uncertain. The CDR3 runs 18 residues. V trimming: 5 bases; J trimming: 1 base; junction bases outside the gene matches: 12. CDR3 in amino acids: CASSFYQFGQGNTGELFF. As DNA, the CDR3 is TGCGCCAGCAGTTTCTACCAATTCGGACAGGGGAACACCGGGGAGCTGTTTTTT.

The genes are TRBV9 and TRBJ2-7; 7 bases are shared with TRBD1. V was clipped by 0 bases and J by 3 bases; unmatched bases: 3. The CDR3 runs 14 residues. Per the germline V gene, CDR1 is SGDLS and CDR2 is YYNGEE. The DNA of the CDR3 is TGTGCCAGCAGCGTAGGACAGGGAAACTACGAGCAGTACTTC. It codes for CASSVGQGNYEQYF.

The chain carries TRBV6-6 and TRBJ1-1, with a possible D match to TRBD1 (5 bases). Germline V gene lookup returns CDR1 MNHNY and CDR2 SVGAGI (reference sequence). The CDR3 consists of 14 residues. Trimming took 5 bases from V and 1 from J, leaving 11 bases between them. The CDR3: CASSGHRPNTEAFF. CDR3 nucleotide sequence: TGTGCCAGCAGTGGACACAGACCGAACACTGAAGCTTTCTTT.

The rearrangement joins TRBV5-1 to TRBJ2-3; 7 bases agree with TRBD2. V lost 0 bases, J lost 1 base, and 11 bases stayed unmatched. The CDR3 loop spans 18 amino acids. CDR1 SGHRS and CDR2 YFSETQ come from the germline V gene. The CDR3 DNA sequence: TGCGCCAGCAGCTTGGCCCCTAGCGGACTGTTCGGCACAGATACGCAGTATTTT. This sequence encodes CASSLAPSGLFGTDTQYF. Combining the CDR3 with reference TRBV5-1 and TRBJ2-3 gives the whole variable domain KAGVTQTPRYLIKTRGQQVTLSCSPISGHRSVSWYQQTPGQGLQFLFEYFSETQRNKGNFPGRFSGRQFSNSRSEMNVSTLELGDSALYLCASSLAPSGLFGTDTQYFGPGTRLTVL.

The rearrangement uses TRBV7-9 and TRBJ2-1, with 11 positions matching TRBD2. Trimming cost V 5 bases and J 4 bases; bases outside gene matches: 4. Per the germline V gene, CDR1 is SEHNR and CDR2 is FQNEAQ (reference sequence). CDR3 size: 15 residues. In DNA form, the CDR3 reads TGTGCCAGCAGCGTCACTAGCGGGGGATACAATGAGCAGTTCTTC. Translated, it gives CASSVTSGGYNEQFF.

This sequence joins TRBV29-1 and TRBJ2-1; D is tentatively TRBD1 or TRBD2 (5 bases each). Germline lookup yields CDR1 SQVTM and CDR2 ANQGSEA. The CDR3 loop spans 13 amino acids. V was pared by 4 bases and J by 4 bases, with 11 bases between. The CDR3 DNA is TGCAGCGTTGGAGGGGTTCTATACAATGAGCAGTTCTTC. This codes for CSVGGVLYNEQFF.

This sequence joins TRBV5-1 and TRBJ2-7, with 12 bases fitting TRBD1. Looked up from germline, CDR1 is SGHRS and CDR2 is YFSETQ. With 7 bases clipped from V and 7 bases from J, the junction kept 6 bases outside the gene matches. The CDR3 loop spans 13 amino acids. CDR3 coding DNA: TGCGCCAGCGGGGGACAGGGGGCGGGGGAGCAGTACTTC. Translating gives CASGGQGAGEQYF.

The chain uses TRBV14 and TRBJ1-5; 7 nucleotides line up with TRBD1. CDR3 size: 15 residues. The V gene end was trimmed by 4 bases and the J gene end by 6 bases; junction bases not matched to a gene: 9. Germline-derived CDR1 and CDR2 are SGHDN and FVKESK. The CDR3 DNA follows: TGTGCCAGCAGCCCCCCTAGGGGGCGAACTCAGCCCCAGCATTTT. Translating gives CASSPPRGRTQPQHF.

The rearrangement uses TRBV4-2 and TRBJ1-2; no definite D call. The germline V gene has CDR1 LGHNA and CDR2 YNFKEQ. Trimming removed 1 base at V and 3 bases at J, with 15 bases between. There are 16 residues in the CDR3. The CDR3 reads CASSQVGTEMYYGYTF. The CDR3 DNA reads TGTGCCAGCAGCCAAGTCGGAACAGAGATGTACTATGGCTACACCTTC.

The chain uses TRBV5-1 and TRBJ2-6, with D perhaps TRBD1 (5 bases). In germline, CDR1 is SGHRS, CDR2 YFSETQ. The CDR3 has 16 residues. Trimming took 7 bases from V and 0 from J, leaving 14 bases between them. The CDR3 sequence: CASERTTSSGANVLTF. The CDR3 DNA follows: TGCGCCAGCGAAAGGACAACCAGCTCTGGGGCCAACGTCCTGACTTTC.

This clone has only one observation. V is TRBV6-6 and J is TRBJ1-1; 7 bases are a match to TRBD1. The germline V gene has CDR1 MNHNY and CDR2 SVGAGI (reference sequence). The CDR3 consists of 14 residues. The V and J ends lost 5 bases and 2 bases, in that order; junction bases with no gene match: 5. For the CDR3, the DNA is TGTGCCAGCAGTCACGGGACAGTCAACACTGAAGCTTTCTTT. Encoded protein: CASSHGTVNTEAFF.

V and J are TRBV6-6 and TRBJ1-2; unclear D gene. CDR1 is MNHNY and CDR2 is SVGAGI in the germline V gene (reference sequence). Trimming left V 0 bases short and J 4 bases short, with 12 bases between. The CDR3 has 15 amino acids. The CDR3 is CASSYSDSTIYGYTF. CDR3 sequence (DNA): TGTGCCAGCAGTTACTCGGACTCGACGATCTATGGCTACACCTTC.

This chain links TRBV11-1 with TRBJ1-5; maybe TRBD1 (6 bases). The germline gives CDR1 SGHAT, CDR2 FQDESV (reference sequence). This CDR3 has 14 residues. Trimming left V 2 bases short and J 7 bases short, with 12 bases between. CDR3 loop: CASSLNGGEQPQHF. The CDR3 DNA is TGTGCCAGCAGCTTAAACGGGGGCGAACAGCCCCAGCATTTT.

The chain links TRBV5-1 to TRBJ2-5; TRBD1 is a possible D gene (6 bases). Germline lookup yields CDR1 SGHRS and CDR2 YFSETQ. This CDR3 comprises 16 residues. Trimming cost V 2 bases and J 2 bases, with 16 bases left between them. The chain's CDR3 is CASSLAQGGGQETQYF. The DNA for the CDR3 is TGCGCCAGCAGCTTAGCACAGGGTGGTGGGCAAGAGACCCAGTACTTC.

The rearrangement joins TRBV7-8 to TRBJ2-2, with TRBD2 matching over 8 bases. There are 15 residues in the CDR3. Germline CDR1 is SGHVS and CDR2 is FQNEAQ. With 5 bases clipped from V and 5 bases from J, the junction kept 7 bases outside the gene matches. The CDR3: CASSPWAGGTGELFF. For the CDR3, the DNA is TGTGCCAGCAGCCCGTGGGCGGGGGGTACCGGGGAGCTGTTTTTT.

The chain carries TRBV10-3 and TRBJ2-5; possible D gene TRBD2, 6 bases. V lost 5 bases and J lost 4, with 20 bases in between. The CDR3 has 16 residues. Germline CDR1 reads ENHRY; CDR2 reads SYGVKD. The CDR3 bases are TGTGCCATCAGTTCCAGGGTAGCGGCGACCCCAGAGACCCAGTACTTC. This sequence encodes CAISSRVAATPETQYF.

The chain is built from TRBV7-9 and TRBJ1-4, with D unclear. The V gene lost 3 bases and the J gene lost 4 bases, with 12 bases spanning the gap. The germline V gene has CDR1 SEHNR and CDR2 FQNEAQ (reference sequence). The CDR3 contains 15 residues. The CDR3 is CASSLGGRNNEKLFF. As DNA, the CDR3 is TGTGCCAGCAGCTTGGGCGGCAGGAATAATGAAAAACTGTTTTTT.

The rearrangement joins TRBV30 to TRBJ2-1, with no clear D. The CDR3 is made up of 13 amino acids. Deletions cut 1 base from V and 3 bases from J, with 7 bases between. Looked up from germline, CDR1 is GTSNPN and CDR2 is SVGIG (reference sequence). As DNA, the CDR3 is TGTGCCTGGAGTGCCGCAGTCTACAATGAGCAGTTCTTC. This translates into CAWSAAVYNEQFF.

CDR3 residues: CASIRRGGRRTDTQYF. The DNA of the CDR3 is TGTGCCAGCATCCGACGGGGCGGGCGGCGCACAGATACGCAGTATTTT. The chain has TRBV6-4 and TRBJ2-3; D possibly uses TRBD1 or TRBD2 (5 bases each). CDR1 MRHNA and CDR2 SNTAGT come from the germline V gene. The CDR3 sequence is 16 residues long. Deletions cut 7 bases from V and 1 base from J, with 18 bases between.

This chain links TRBV18 with TRBJ1-2; TRBD1 matches at 8 bases. The CDR3 runs 15 residues. Trimming cost V 4 bases and J 2 bases; bases outside gene matches: 6. Looked up from germline, CDR1 is KGHSH and CDR2 is LQKENI. CDR3 region: CASSLDRGGNYGYTF. The CDR3, as DNA: TGTGCCAGCTCACTCGACAGGGGAGGGAACTATGGCTACACCTTC.

This clone has only one observation. The CDR3 region is CSVAPGTGSQPQHF. The CDR3 DNA reads TGCAGCGTGGCACCCGGGACAGGGTCTCAGCCCCAGCATTTT. The gene calls are TRBV29-1 and TRBJ1-5, with 9 nucleotides matching TRBD1. The ends lost 6 bases at V and 6 bases at J; junction bases unmatched: 9. This CDR3 is 14 amino acids long. Germline CDR1 reads SQVTM; CDR2 reads ANQGSEA.

The chain employs TRBV5-4 and TRBJ1-1, with 9 nucleotides matching TRBD1. The CDR3 extends over 16 amino acids. Per the germline V gene, CDR1 is SGHNT and CDR2 is YYREEE (reference sequence). With 3 bases clipped from V and 4 bases from J, the junction kept 10 bases outside the gene matches. CDR3 amino acids: CASSSKSQGARTEAFF. DNA of the CDR3: TGTGCCAGCAGCTCAAAATCACAGGGGGCGCGCACTGAAGCTTTCTTT.

The genes are TRBV24-1 and TRBJ1-5, with D unresolved. The CDR3 is 14 amino acids. CDR1 and CDR2 (germline): KGHDR, SFDVKD. The ends were cut back, 10 bases at V and 9 bases at J, with 21 bases in the middle. The chain's CDR3 is CATLLWPPAGPQHF. The DNA for the CDR3 is TGTGCCACATTGTTATGGCCGCCTGCCGGGCCCCAGCATTTT.

The chain couples TRBV3-1 (or the pseudogene TRBV3-2) to TRBJ1-6; D call uncertain. There are 16 residues in the CDR3. Trimming took off 1 base at V and 7 bases at J, with 14 bases between the two ends. CDR1 is LGHDT and CDR2 is YNNKEL in the germline V gene (reference sequence). In DNA, the CDR3 is TGTGCCAGCAGCCAAGTTGTCGGGGTGCTCAATTCACCCCTCCACTTT. It specifies CASSQVVGVLNSPLHF.

The rearrangement links TRBV5-6 to TRBJ2-7; D is unclear. Trimming stripped 4 bases from V and 7 bases from J, with 15 bases between. CDR3 length: 13 residues. CDR1 and CDR2 from the germline V gene are SGHDT and YYEEEE. CDR3 region: CASSLLIEPEQYF. In nucleotides, the CDR3 is TGTGCCAGCAGCCTCCTGATAGAGCCGGAGCAGTACTTC.

The chain carries TRBV7-8 and TRBJ2-2, with D possibly being TRBD1 (5 bases). The ends were cut back, 5 bases at V and 2 bases at J, with 9 bases in the middle. The CDR3 is made up of 14 amino acids. The germline gives CDR1 SGHVS, CDR2 FQNEAQ. The DNA of the CDR3 is TGTGCCAGCAGCACAGGCCCCAACACCGGGGAGCTGTTTTTT. Translating it yields CASSTGPNTGELFF.